A selection of T cell receptor beta chains follows, all from one sample in a study of blood T cell repertoires in COVID-19. The protocol was immunoSEQ multiplex PCR, while the TCRdb copy is restricted to in-frame clones and leaves out a portion. Of roughly 400,000 clones in the sample, about 88% were seen once. Sequencing was carried out using PBMCs or T cells enriched from blood (not recorded which). These receptors all stem from a young woman who had been exposed to COVID-19. The CDR3 runs from the conserved cysteine through the conserved F or W. The D gene is left open where the match is weak. Clone size, where shown, is once, few, many, or a class for clones that have expanded.

V gene: TRBV7-2; clone size: -; D gene: TRBD1; J gene: TRBJ1-2; CDR3 DNA: TGTGCCAGCAGCCCGACAGGGACTGAGTATGGCTACACCTTC; CDR3 protein: CASSPTGTEYGYTF
V gene: TRBV18; clone size: -; D gene: -; J gene: TRBJ2-7; CDR3 DNA: TGTGCCAGCTCACCAGCAACAGGGGGGGTAAGGTACGAGCAGTACTTC; CDR3 protein: CASSPATGGVRYEQYF
V gene: TRBV20-1; clone size: -; D gene: -; J gene: TRBJ2-3; CDR3 DNA: TGCAGTGCTGCGGCCGGGAATACGCAGTATTTT; CDR3 protein: CSAAAGNTQYF
V gene: TRBV6-5; clone size: -; D gene: -; J gene: TRBJ2-7; CDR3 DNA: TGTGCCAGCAGCTCAGGGTTAAACTCCTACGAGCAGTACTTC; CDR3 protein: CASSSGLNSYEQYF
V gene: TRBV5-4; clone size: -; D gene: TRBD1; J gene: TRBJ2-5; CDR3 DNA: TGTGCCAGCAGCTCTGGGACAGGAAAACAAGAGACCCAGTACTTC; CDR3 protein: CASSSGTGKQETQYF
V gene: TRBV7-9; clone size: -; D gene: -; J gene: TRBJ1-1; CDR3 DNA: TGTGCCAGCAGTCGGACAGACCCTACGAACACTGAAGCTTTCTTT; CDR3 protein: CASSRTDPTNTEAFF
V gene: TRBV6-5; clone size: once; D gene: -; J gene: TRBJ2-7; CDR3 DNA: TGTGCCAGCAGCCTGGCAGGAGGGGGCAGTTACGAGCAGTACTTC; CDR3 protein: CASSLAGGGSYEQYF
V gene: TRBV4-3; clone size: -; D gene: TRBD1; J gene: TRBJ2-7; CDR3 DNA: TGCGCCAGCAGCCAAGGTTCCGGGACAGGGCCCTCCTACGAGCAGTACTTC; CDR3 protein: CASSQGSGTGPSYEQYF
V gene: TRBV11-3; clone size: -; D gene: -; J gene: TRBJ2-3; CDR3 DNA: TGTGCCAGCAGCTTAGCAGGTGAAACAGATACGCAGTATTTT; CDR3 protein: CASSLAGETDTQYF
V gene: TRBV29-1; clone size: once; D gene: -; J gene: TRBJ2-4; CDR3 DNA: TGCAGCGTTGAGAGTGCCGTCCCCAGCGACATTCAGTACTTC; CDR3 protein: CSVESAVPSDIQYF
V gene: TRBV19; clone size: -; D gene: -; J gene: TRBJ1-5; CDR3 DNA: TGTGCCAGTAGTCCCCAGAGGCAGCCCCAGCATTTT; CDR3 protein: CASSPQRQPQHF
V gene: TRBV7-2; clone size: once; D gene: -; J gene: TRBJ2-5; CDR3 DNA: TGTGCCAGCAGCTTACACGGGCGGGGACAGAAAGAGACCCAGTACTTC; CDR3 protein: CASSLHGRGQKETQYF
V gene: TRBV14; clone size: -; D gene: -; J gene: TRBJ2-7; CDR3 DNA: TGTGCCAGCAGCCAAGAGGCAGGGAAGAGCTACGAGCAGTACTTC; CDR3 protein: CASSQEAGKSYEQYF
V gene: TRBV10-1; clone size: -; D gene: TRBD2; J gene: TRBJ2-1; CDR3 DNA: TGCGCCAGCAGTGGACTAGCGGGGCGACACAATGAGCAGTTCTTC; CDR3 protein: CASSGLAGRHNEQFF
V gene: TRBV4-2; clone size: -; D gene: -; J gene: TRBJ2-7; CDR3 DNA: TGTGCCAGCAGCCAAGTGGGGGCAGCCTCTGAAAACGAGCAGTACTTC; CDR3 protein: CASSQVGAASENEQYF
V gene: TRBV7-2; clone size: once; D gene: -; J gene: TRBJ2-7; CDR3 DNA: TGTGCCAGCAGCTTAGCCAGGGCTTACGAGCAGTACTTC; CDR3 protein: CASSLARAYEQYF
V gene: TRBV7-2; clone size: -; D gene: TRBD1; J gene: TRBJ2-6; CDR3 DNA: TGTGCCAGCAGCCCGGGAACAGGGGCTGGGGCCAACGTCCTGACTTTC; CDR3 protein: CASSPGTGAGANVLTF
V gene: TRBV5-6; clone size: once; D gene: -; J gene: TRBJ1-1; CDR3 DNA: TGTGCCAGCAGGACACTCACAGGGTGGGACACTGAAGCTTTCTTT; CDR3 protein: CASRTLTGWDTEAFF
V gene: TRBV4-3; clone size: -; D gene: TRBD1; J gene: TRBJ1-2; CDR3 DNA: TGCGCCAGCAGCCAAGATTTTCAAACGACAGGGCCCTATGGCTACACCTTC; CDR3 protein: CASSQDFQTTGPYGYTF
V gene: TRBV15; clone size: -; D gene: TRBD1; J gene: TRBJ2-4; CDR3 DNA: TGTGCCACCAGCAGAGGGGACAGCTCGATTCTAGCCAAAAACATTCAGTACTTC; CDR3 protein: CATSRGDSSILAKNIQYF